Following are 31 T cell receptor beta chains from one sample sequenced in a study of naive and memory T cell subsets. A UMI-containing oligonucleotide was joined by 3' ligation to the TCR cDNA template. The SP2 primer and nested alpha and beta constant region primers amplified ligated cDNA in four rounds. In TCRdb, the 5' RACE reads were re-called with MiXCR into one record per CDR3 protein. The sample carries 56,000 or so distinct CDR3 sequences, more than 7.5% recorded once. Receptor source: a female donor in good health.

V is TRBV9 and J is TRBJ2-3; 7 bases are shared with TRBD1. Per germline, CDR1 SGDLS and CDR2 YYNGEE. The CDR3 is 14 residues long. V trimming: 3 bases; J trimming: 6 bases; junction bases outside the gene matches: 7. CDR3 coding DNA: TGTGCCAGCAGCGGAGGGGACAGTACCGATACGCAGTATTTT. Residues: CASSGGDSTDTQYF. Variable domain in full (rest from reference TRBV9 and TRBJ2-3): DSGVTQTPKHLITATGQRVTLRCSPRSGDLSVYWYQQSLDQGLQFLIQYYNGEERAKGNILERFSAQQFPDLHSELNLSSLELGDSALYFCASSGGDSTDTQYFGPGTRLTVL.

This clonotype came up a few times. The rearrangement uses TRBV7-8 and TRBJ2-6; D unresolved. Trimming removed 7 bases at V and 0 bases at J, with 7 bases between. Germline V gene lookup returns CDR1 SGHVS and CDR2 FQNEAQ. The CDR3 loop spans 14 amino acids. The CDR3 coding sequence is TGTGCCAGCACCGCCGGCTCTGGGGCCAACGTCCTGACTTTC. This translates into CASTAGSGANVLTF.

This clonotype occurred many times. The V and J genes are TRBV19 and TRBJ1-2, with D unresolved. The length of the CDR3 is 15 residues. The germline CDR1 and CDR2 sequences are LNHDA and SQIVND (reference sequence). The ends were cut back, 5 bases at V and 0 bases at J, with 13 bases in the middle. The CDR3 nucleotides read TGTGCCAGTAGTTTCAACCCACCAACTAACTATGGCTACACCTTC. It encodes CASSFNPPTNYGYTF.

V usage is TRBV12-3 or TRBV12-4 and J usage is TRBJ2-5, with TRBD1 matching over 8 bases. There are 14 residues in the CDR3. After removal of 6 bases from V and 3 bases from J, the junction contained 6 bases not matched to a gene. The chain's CDR3 is CASSTGQGKETQYF. The DNA of the CDR3 is TGTGCCAGCAGCACCGGACAGGGAAAAGAGACCCAGTACTTC.

In its sample, this clonotype was seen many times. The genes are TRBV27 and TRBJ1-2; 8 nucleotides align to TRBD1. Germline values: CDR1 MNHEY, CDR2 SMNVEV (reference sequence). V gave up 4 bases and J gave up 2 bases; unmatched junction bases: 9. The CDR3 sequence is 16 residues long. The DNA for the CDR3 is TGTGCCAGCAGTTCCCAGGGGGCGCGGACGAACTATGGCTACACCTTC. Protein sequence: CASSSQGARTNYGYTF.

This clonotype has ten or more counts. The rearrangement joins TRBV6-6 to TRBJ1-5; D is undetermined. This CDR3 contains 16 residues. Germline assignment: CDR1 MNHNY and CDR2 SVGAGI (reference sequence). V was pared by 0 bases and J by 10 bases, with 19 bases between. This CDR3 is CASSYSSSGPQEPQHF. The CDR3, as DNA: TGTGCCAGCAGTTACTCGAGTTCCGGGCCCCAGGAACCCCAGCATTTT.

This clonotype was seen ten or more times. The chain carries TRBV28 and TRBJ2-2, with D hard to call. The CDR3 consists of 12 residues. Trimming pared 3 bases from V and 6 bases from J, leaving 5 bases between. Germline CDR1 reads MDHEN; CDR2 reads SYDVKM. The CDR3 loop is CASSFIPGELFF. CDR3 DNA sequence: TGTGCCAGCAGTTTCATTCCCGGGGAGCTGTTTTTT.

This clonotype was seen ten or more times. This chain uses TRBV6-2 or TRBV6-3 with TRBJ1-1, with D possibly being TRBD1 (6 bases). CDR1 is MNHEY, CDR2 SVGEGT, per germline. The length of the CDR3 is 16 residues. Between the trimmed V and J ends, which lost 6 bases and 1 base, there was a span of 18 bases. The CDR3 bases are TGTGCCAGCAGCTACGCCCAGGGACACACGAACACTGAAGCTTTCTTT. It is translated as CASSYAQGHTNTEAFF.

This clonotype was observed a few times. The J gene is TRBJ2-5, the V gene TRBV28; 10 bases are a match to TRBD2. This CDR3 comprises 15 residues. V lost 5 bases and J lost 5; bases outside the gene matches: 8. Germline V lookup: CDR1 MDHEN, CDR2 SYDVKM. CDR3 in amino acids: CASSLPLGLAETQYF. As DNA, the CDR3 is TGTGCCAGCAGTCTCCCTCTGGGACTAGCGGAGACCCAGTACTTC.

The table lists this clonotype with many counts. V is TRBV6-1 and J is TRBJ1-1, with a possible D match to TRBD1 (5 bases). CDR3 length: 13 amino acids. Between the trimmed V and J ends, which lost 4 bases and 4 bases, there was a span of 10 bases. The germline CDR1 and CDR2 sequences are MNHNS and SASEGT. The CDR3 loop is CASSGQGITEAFF. As DNA, the CDR3 is TGTGCCAGCAGTGGCCAGGGTATCACTGAAGCTTTCTTT.

This clonotype has at least ten counts. The V and J genes are TRBV12-3 or TRBV12-4 and TRBJ1-1, with a weak D call TRBD1 (5 bases). This CDR3 contains 15 residues. V was cut by 5 bases and J by 5 bases, with 18 bases left in between. For the CDR3, the DNA is TGTGCCAGCAGTACCGCCCGGGGCTTCGGGACTGAAGCTTTCTTT. Its protein product is CASSTARGFGTEAFF.

This clonotype was counted between two and nine times. This sequence joins TRBV19 and TRBJ1-1; D unresolved. Looked up from germline, CDR1 is LNHDA and CDR2 is SQIVND (reference sequence). This CDR3 contains 15 residues. V lost 5 bases and J 1 base, leaving 14 bases between the germline ends. The CDR3 DNA is TGTGCCAGTAGTGCCGCAAGTCCATGGAACACTGAAGCTTTCTTT. It codes for CASSAASPWNTEAFF.

This clonotype was picked up many times. The V gene is TRBV12-3 or TRBV12-4, the J gene TRBJ1-6; D not resolved. The V and J ends lost 6 bases and 3 bases respectively, with 3 bases between them. The CDR3 loop spans 12 amino acids. CDR3 in amino acids: CASSVYNSPLHF. The CDR3 DNA reads TGTGCCAGCAGCGTCTATAATTCACCCCTCCACTTT.

This clonotype was picked up a small number of times. The rearrangement links TRBV20-1 to TRBJ2-5; TRBD2 agrees at 8 bases. This CDR3 contains 15 residues. The V gene end was trimmed by 6 bases and the J gene end by 1 base; junction bases not matched to a gene: 10. Germline loops: CDR1 DFQATT, CDR2 SNEGSKA (reference sequence). The CDR3 protein is CSARRGGTPQETQYF. In nucleotides, the CDR3 is TGCAGTGCCAGACGGGGGGGCACCCCCCAAGAGACCCAGTACTTC.

This clonotype was detected many times. CDR3 bases: TGTGCCACCAGTGGATCAGGCGGGCCCCTCCAAGAGACCCAGTACTTC. As protein: CATSGSGGPLQETQYF. The gene calls are TRBV24-1 and TRBJ2-5; TRBD2 might be the D (5 bases). This CDR3 has 16 residues. The germline CDR1 and CDR2 sequences are KGHDR and SFDVKD. Between the trimmed V and J ends, which lost 5 bases and 1 base, there was a span of 16 bases.

This sequence joins TRBV19 and TRBJ2-5, with 9 bases identical to TRBD2. This CDR3 is 16 amino acids long. Looked up from germline, CDR1 is LNHDA and CDR2 is SQIVND (reference sequence). Losses at the gene ends were 4 bases for V and 5 bases for J; bases not matched to a gene: 11. The CDR3 DNA is TGTGCCAGTAGTAGCGGGGGGGCCTCTTCGCGGGAGACCCAGTACTTC. Protein product: CASSSGGASSRETQYF.

The genes are TRBV9 and TRBJ2-3, with TRBD2 matching over 11 bases. Per germline, CDR1 SGDLS and CDR2 YYNGEE. Trimming at V came to 3 bases and at J to 4 bases, leaving 13 bases not matched to a gene. The CDR3 is 18 amino acids. The CDR3 loop reads CASSGQTASGGRADTQYF. CDR3 DNA sequence: TGTGCCAGCAGCGGGCAGACGGCTAGCGGGGGGCGAGCAGATACGCAGTATTTT.

The genes are TRBV12-3 or TRBV12-4 and TRBJ1-1, with 11 positions matching TRBD1. The J segment lost 4 bases and the V segment lost 9 bases, leaving 10 bases of the junction unmatched. CDR3 length: 15 residues. CDR3 sequence: CASQKSGTGGTEAFF. CDR3 nucleotide sequence: TGTGCCAGTCAGAAATCCGGGACAGGGGGCACTGAAGCTTTCTTT.

This clonotype came up many times. This chain links TRBV7-9 with TRBJ2-1, with a weak D call TRBD2 (6 bases). Trimming removed 5 bases from V and 1 base from J, with 21 bases in between. Germline assignment: CDR1 SEHNR and CDR2 FQNEAQ (reference sequence). This CDR3 is built from 18 residues. In DNA, the CDR3 is TGTGCCAGCAGCATACGGATTTCAGGCCGGGGGTCCTACAATGAGCAGTTCTTC. This codes for CASSIRISGRGSYNEQFF.

The sample holds many counts of this clonotype. The chain recombines TRBV28 with TRBJ1-2; D might be TRBD1 (5 bases). There are 14 residues in the CDR3. The germline V and J ends were trimmed by 6 bases and 2 bases, with 13 bases remaining between them. Germline V CDR1 and CDR2: MDHEN, SYDVKM. CDR3 sequence: CASSLGDPNYGYTF. CDR3 in DNA: TGTGCCAGCAGCCTGGGGGATCCGAACTATGGCTACACCTTC.

This clonotype came up a few times. The rearrangement links TRBV6-5 to TRBJ2-5, with TRBD1 matching over 7 bases. This CDR3 is 14 amino acids long. V shed 6 bases, J shed 5 bases, and the junction held 9 bases outside the gene matches. Germline lookup yields CDR1 MNHEY and CDR2 SVGAGI. DNA for the CDR3: TGTGCCAGCAGAGTTACAGGGGTGCGGGAGACCCAGTACTTC. This encodes CASRVTGVRETQYF.

The chain has TRBV5-1 and TRBJ1-1, with 8 bases identical to TRBD1. In germline, CDR1 is SGHRS, CDR2 YFSETQ. The V segment lost 2 bases and the J segment 5 bases; nucleotides outside the gene matches: 8. The CDR3 is made up of 15 amino acids. CDR3 in DNA: TGCGCCAGCAGCTTCATCCAGGGGGCCGGGACTGAAGCTTTCTTT. It codes for CASSFIQGAGTEAFF.

There are many counts of this clonotype. The rearrangement links TRBV24-1 to TRBJ1-3; possibly TRBD1 for D (6 bases). CDR3 size: 12 residues. V was cut by 12 bases and J by 3 bases, with 11 bases left in between. The V gene's germline CDR1 is KGHDR and CDR2 SFDVKD. CDR3 region: CAPRTVGNTIYF. CDR3 sequence (DNA): TGTGCCCCGCGGACAGTTGGAAACACCATATATTTT.

This chain links TRBV5-4 with TRBJ2-3; D is unresolved. The CDR3 runs 14 residues. The V gene lost 0 bases and the J gene lost 2 bases, with 7 bases spanning the gap. The germline gives CDR1 SGHNT, CDR2 YYREEE (reference sequence). The CDR3 region is CASSLELNTDTQYF. Written as DNA, the CDR3 is TGTGCCAGCAGCTTGGAACTCAACACAGATACGCAGTATTTT. The variable domain in full, with the rest retrieved from reference TRBV5-4 and TRBJ2-3, is ETGVTQSPTHLIKTRGQQVTLRCSSQSGHNTVSWYQQALGQGPQFIFQYYREEENGRGNFPPRFSGLQFPNYSSELNVNALELDDSALYLCASSLELNTDTQYFGPGTRLTVL.

Only a few counts were recorded for this clonotype. The chain recombines TRBV5-1 with TRBJ1-2, with D tentatively TRBD1 (5 bases). Germline V lookup: CDR1 SGHRS, CDR2 YFSETQ. This CDR3 region has 13 residues. Trimming left V 0 bases short and J 8 bases short, with 11 bases between. CDR3 sequence (DNA): TGCGCCAGCAGCTTGGTGAGGGGAGGAGGCTACACCTTC. The encoded protein is CASSLVRGGGYTF.

This clonotype has at least ten counts. This rearrangement joins TRBV6-2 or TRBV6-3 to TRBJ1-1, with D possibly TRBD1 on 6 matching bases. The CDR3 spans 14 residues. The V gene lost 5 bases and the J gene lost 4 bases, with 14 bases spanning the gap. CDR1 is MNHEY and CDR2 is SVGEGT in the germline V gene. CDR3 in DNA: TGTGCCAGCAGTCTTACAGGGCGCGGCACTGAAGCTTTCTTT. This sequence encodes CASSLTGRGTEAFF.

This clonotype was counted a few times. The gene calls are TRBV9 and TRBJ2-3, with TRBD2 matching 8 bases. Trimming at V came to 1 base and at J to 2 bases, leaving 6 bases not matched to a gene. CDR1 is SGDLS, CDR2 YYNGEE, per germline. The CDR3 consists of 16 residues. The DNA for the CDR3 is TGTGCCAGCAGCGTACGAACGCGGGGGGACACAGATACGCAGTATTTT. It encodes CASSVRTRGDTDTQYF.

There are many counts of this clonotype. CDR3 sequence reads: CASRGQHLYNEQFF. For the CDR3, the DNA is TGTGCCAGCAGGGGACAGCATCTCTACAATGAGCAGTTCTTC. The chain joins TRBV12-3 or TRBV12-4 to TRBJ2-1; 7 bases are shared with TRBD1. The V and J ends lost 6 bases and 3 bases, in that order; junction bases with no gene match: 5. The CDR3 totals 14 residues.

This clonotype has ten or more counts. The gene calls are TRBV29-1 and TRBJ1-1; 7 bases are a match to TRBD1. Germline V CDR1 and CDR2: SQVTM, ANQGSEA. V lost 7 bases to trimming and J lost 1 base; unmatched junction nucleotides: 6. The CDR3 length is 13 residues. The CDR3 DNA reads as TGCAGCGCCGCCGGGACAGCGAACACTGAAGCTTTCTTT. It codes for CSAAGTANTEAFF.

This clonotype was seen more than once but under ten times. The chain joins TRBV20-1 to TRBJ1-2; D ambiguous. V shed 3 bases and J shed 1 base, with 9 bases lying between them. The CDR3 spans 13 residues. The V gene's germline CDR1 is DFQATT and CDR2 SNEGSKA (reference sequence). CDR3 nucleotides: TGCAGTGCTAGCCGCCAAGTTAACTATGGCTACACCTTC. It encodes CSASRQVNYGYTF.

The rearrangement joins TRBV7-3 to TRBJ2-1; TRBD1 matches at 7 bases. Per germline, CDR1 SGHTA and CDR2 FQGTGA. The length of the CDR3 is 13 residues. The junction had 6 bases not matched to a gene; V was cut back by 3 bases and J by 10 bases. For the CDR3, the DNA is TGTGCCAGCAGCTTCACAGGGGCGAGGGAGCAGTTCTTC. This gives the protein CASSFTGAREQFF.